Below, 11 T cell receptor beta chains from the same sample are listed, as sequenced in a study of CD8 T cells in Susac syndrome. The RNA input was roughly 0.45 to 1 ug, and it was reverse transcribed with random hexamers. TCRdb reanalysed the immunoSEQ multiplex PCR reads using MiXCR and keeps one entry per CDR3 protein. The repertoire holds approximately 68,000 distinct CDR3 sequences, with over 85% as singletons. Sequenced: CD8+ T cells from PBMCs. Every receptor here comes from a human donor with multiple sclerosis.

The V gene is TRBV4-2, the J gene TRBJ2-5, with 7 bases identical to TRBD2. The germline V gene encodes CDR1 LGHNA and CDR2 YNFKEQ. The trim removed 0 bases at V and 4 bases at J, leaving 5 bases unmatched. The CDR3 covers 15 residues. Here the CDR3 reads CASSQEEGLGETQYF. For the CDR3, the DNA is TGTGCCAGCAGCCAAGAGGAAGGACTAGGAGAGACCCAGTACTTC.

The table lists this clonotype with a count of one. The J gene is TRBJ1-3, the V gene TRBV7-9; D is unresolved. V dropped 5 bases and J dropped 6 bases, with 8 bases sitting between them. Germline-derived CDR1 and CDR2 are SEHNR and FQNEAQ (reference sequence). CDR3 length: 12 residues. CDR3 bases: TGTGCCAGCAGCCACCGAGAAAACACCATATATTTT. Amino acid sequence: CASSHRENTIYF.

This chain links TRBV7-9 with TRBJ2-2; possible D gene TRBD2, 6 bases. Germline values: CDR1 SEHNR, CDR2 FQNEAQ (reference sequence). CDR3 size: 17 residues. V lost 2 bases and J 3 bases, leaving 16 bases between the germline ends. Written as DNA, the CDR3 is TGTGCCAGCAGCTTATTAAAGAGGGAGGCGTACACCGGGGAGCTGTTTTTT. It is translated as CASSLLKREAYTGELFF.

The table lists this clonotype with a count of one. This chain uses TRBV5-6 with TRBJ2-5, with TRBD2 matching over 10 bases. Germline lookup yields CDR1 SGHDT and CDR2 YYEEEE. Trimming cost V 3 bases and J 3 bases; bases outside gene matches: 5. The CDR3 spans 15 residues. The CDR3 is CASSSIAGGEETQYF. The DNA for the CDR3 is TGTGCCAGCAGCTCTATAGCGGGAGGTGAAGAGACCCAGTACTTC.

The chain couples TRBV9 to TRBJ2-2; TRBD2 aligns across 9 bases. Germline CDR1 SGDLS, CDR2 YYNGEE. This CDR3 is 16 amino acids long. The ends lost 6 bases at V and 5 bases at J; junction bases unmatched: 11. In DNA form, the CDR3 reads TGTGCCAGCAATCCGGCGGGGGGGCGGGGGACCGGGGAGCTGTTTTTT. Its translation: CASNPAGGRGTGELFF. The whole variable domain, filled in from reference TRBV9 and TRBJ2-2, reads DSGVTQTPKHLITATGQRVTLRCSPRSGDLSVYWYQQSLDQGLQFLIQYYNGEERAKGNILERFSAQQFPDLHSELNLSSLELGDSALYFCASNPAGGRGTGELFFGEGSRLTVL.

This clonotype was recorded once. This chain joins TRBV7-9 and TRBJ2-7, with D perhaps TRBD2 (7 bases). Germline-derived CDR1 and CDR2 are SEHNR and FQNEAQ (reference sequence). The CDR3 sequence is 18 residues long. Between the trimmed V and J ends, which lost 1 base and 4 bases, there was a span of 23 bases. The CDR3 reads CASSLEGGGRRRIYEQYF. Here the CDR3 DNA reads TGTGCCAGCAGCTTAGAGGGAGGGGGACGGAGGAGGATTTACGAGCAGTACTTC.

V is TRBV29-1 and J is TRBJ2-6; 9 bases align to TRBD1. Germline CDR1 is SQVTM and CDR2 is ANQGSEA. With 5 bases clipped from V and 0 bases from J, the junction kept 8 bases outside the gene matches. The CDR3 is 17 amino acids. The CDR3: CSVTGGSFSSGANVLTF. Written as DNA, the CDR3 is TGCAGCGTTACAGGGGGCTCTTTCAGCTCTGGGGCCAACGTCCTGACTTTC.

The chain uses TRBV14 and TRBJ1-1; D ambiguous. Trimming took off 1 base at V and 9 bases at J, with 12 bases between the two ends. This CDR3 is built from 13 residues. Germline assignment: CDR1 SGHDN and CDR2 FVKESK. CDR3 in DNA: TGTGCCAGCAGCCAAGGTTCGCGCTTAAAAGCTTTCTTT. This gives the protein CASSQGSRLKAFF.

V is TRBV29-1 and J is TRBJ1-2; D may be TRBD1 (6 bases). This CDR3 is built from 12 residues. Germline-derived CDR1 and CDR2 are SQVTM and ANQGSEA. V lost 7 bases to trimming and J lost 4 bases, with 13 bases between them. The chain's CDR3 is CSAADSIYGYTF. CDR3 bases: TGCAGCGCCGCGGACAGCATCTATGGCTACACCTTC.

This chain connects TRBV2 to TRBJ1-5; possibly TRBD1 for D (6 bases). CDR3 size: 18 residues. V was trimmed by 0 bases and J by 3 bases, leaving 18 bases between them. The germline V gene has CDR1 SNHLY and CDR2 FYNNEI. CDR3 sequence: CASSEAGGRGGLNQPQHF. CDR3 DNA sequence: TGTGCCAGCAGTGAAGCGGGGGGTCGAGGGGGTCTCAATCAGCCCCAGCATTTT.

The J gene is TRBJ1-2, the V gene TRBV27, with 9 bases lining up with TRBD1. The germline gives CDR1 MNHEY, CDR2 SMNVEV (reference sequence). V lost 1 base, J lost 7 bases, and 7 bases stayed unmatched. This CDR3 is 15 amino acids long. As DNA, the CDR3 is TGTGCCAGCAGTTTATGGGACAGGGAATTGAGTGGCTACACCTTC. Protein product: CASSLWDRELSGYTF.